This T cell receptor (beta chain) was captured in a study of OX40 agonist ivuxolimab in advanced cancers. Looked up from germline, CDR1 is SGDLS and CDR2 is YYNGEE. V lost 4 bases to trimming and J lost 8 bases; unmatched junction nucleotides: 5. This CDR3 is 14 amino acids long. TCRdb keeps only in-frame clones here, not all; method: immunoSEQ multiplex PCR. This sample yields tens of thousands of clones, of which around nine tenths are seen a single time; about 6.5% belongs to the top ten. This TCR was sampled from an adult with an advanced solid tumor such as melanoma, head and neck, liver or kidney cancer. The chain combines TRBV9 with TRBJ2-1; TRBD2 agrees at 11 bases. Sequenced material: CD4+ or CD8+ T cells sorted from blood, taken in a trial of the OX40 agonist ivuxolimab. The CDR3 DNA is TGTGCCAGCAGCCCCGGACTAGCGGGTTATGAGCAGTTCTTC. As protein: CASSPGLAGYEQFF.